This is a list of T cell receptor beta chains from one sample in a study of CD8+ T cells in alopecia areata. The protocol was immunoSEQ multiplex PCR, while the TCRdb copy is restricted to in-frame clones and leaves out a portion. This repertoire shows some 200,000 clones, 45% to 75% found once; its top ten account for over 3%. This specimen consisted of CD4+ T cells sorted from blood, obtained at week 4, from a patient treated with tofacitinib. The receptors come from a human donor with alopecia areata. CDR3s include the opening cysteine and the closing phenylalanine or tryptophan. The D gene is left open where the match is weak. The size entry is marked missing in some rows and otherwise reads once, few, many or a size class.

>-|TRBJ1-2|-|TRBV7-2
TGTGCCAGCAGCTTAGGCCGCGAACAGACAACTGGCTACACCTTC
CASSLGREQTTGYTF
>-|TRBJ2-5|TRBD1|TRBV5-4
TGTGCCAGCAGCCGAGGGAACACAGGGGGAGAGACCCAGTACTTC
CASSRGNTGGETQYF
>-|TRBJ2-3|TRBD1|TRBV7-2
TGTGCCAGCAGCGTACAGGGGCCGGCGGTCACAGATACGCAGTATTTT
CASSVQGPAVTDTQYF
>-|TRBJ1-1|-|TRBV29-1
TGCAGCGTTGGAGGGAAAACCCGGGGCACTGAAGCTTTCTTT
CSVGGKTRGTEAFF
>-|TRBJ2-7|-|TRBV28
TGTGCCAGCACCCCAGGGGTGCCCCTCTACGAGCAGTACTTC
CASTPGVPLYEQYF
>-|TRBJ1-6|-|TRBV29-1
TGCAGCGTGAAGCCCTGGACGGCTGATAATTCACCCCTCCACTTT
CSVKPWTADNSPLHF
>few|TRBJ1-6|-|TRBV7-9
TGTGCCAGCAGCGCCGTGGGGGGACCCTATAATTCACCCCTCCACTTT
CASSAVGGPYNSPLHF
>-|TRBJ2-1|TRBD2|TRBV29-1
TGCAGCGTTGAACTAGCGGGGGGGCTCTTCAATGAGCAGTTCTTC
CSVELAGGLFNEQFF
>-|TRBJ1-6|-|TRBV5-1
TGCGCCAGCAGCTTGGACGGGAGTAATTCACCCCTCCACTTT
CASSLDGSNSPLHF
>-|TRBJ1-1|-|TRBV30
TGTGCCTGGAGTGTACGGGGGTGGGAAGCGGCTTTCTTT
CAWSVRGWEAAFF
>-|TRBJ1-5|-|TRBV10-3
TGTGCCATCAGTGCGGGGGACCAGCCCCAGCATTTT
CAISAGDQPQHF
>once|TRBJ2-3|-|TRBV29-1
TGCAGCGTTGTGGGGGGAGATACGCAGTATTTT
CSVVGGDTQYF
>-|TRBJ2-6|-|TRBV29-1
TGCAGCGCTGCCGGGGACTCGAGCTCTGGGGCCAACGTCCTGACTTTC
CSAAGDSSSGANVLTF
>once|TRBJ2-5|-|TRBV29-1
TGCAGCGCTTTGAGAGGCCCCCCTGACAGGAAATGGAACCAAGAGACCCAGTACTTC
CSALRGPPDRKWNQETQYF
>few|TRBJ1-1|-|TRBV2
TGTGCCAGCAGTGTACGACGCACAGACACTGAAGCTTTCTTT
CASSVRRTDTEAFF
>-|TRBJ2-1|-|TRBV5-1
TGCGCCAGCAGCTTGAGTAGGACAGCTAGCTCCTACAATGAGCAGTTCTTC
CASSLSRTASSYNEQFF
>few|TRBJ1-5|-|TRBV23-1
TGCGCCAGCAGTCAATCGCCCGATCAGCCCCAGCATTTT
CASSQSPDQPQHF
>-|TRBJ1-2|TRBD1|TRBV30
TGTGCCTGGAGTGGTAGGGGGCGCGACTATGGCTACACCTTC
CAWSGRGRDYGYTF
>few|TRBJ1-2|-|TRBV18
TGTGCCAGCTCACCGGGCTTCGGGACTAACTATGGCTACACCTTC
CASSPGFGTNYGYTF
>-|TRBJ2-7|-|TRBV2
TGTGCCAGCAGCCTATACGAGCAGTACTTC
CASSLYEQYF
>once|TRBJ2-1|TRBD2|TRBV29-1
TGCAGCGTTCTTGGGACTAGCGGGGGGGGAAGTGAGCAGTTCTTC
CSVLGTSGGGSEQFF
>-|TRBJ1-3|-|TRBV30
TGTGCCTGGAGTATGGTCGGGGGGGAAGGAAACACCATATATTTT
CAWSMVGGEGNTIYF
>few|TRBJ2-2|TRBD1|TRBV7-2
TGTGCCAGCAGCCCGGCCTGGGGGACAGGGGGTTCCGGGGAGCTGTTTTTT
CASSPAWGTGGSGELFF
>-|TRBJ2-3|-|TRBV10-3
TGTGCCATCAGTGAGTCAGCCGATACGCAGTATTTT
CAISESADTQYF
>-|TRBJ1-1|-|TRBV6-6
TGTGCCAGCAGACGGGACACGGCGAACACTGAAGCTTTCTTT
CASRRDTANTEAFF
>-|TRBJ1-4|-|TRBV29-1
TGCAGCGTTGGTTCCGGGGTAGGGGATGAAAAACTGTTTTTT
CSVGSGVGDEKLFF
>-|TRBJ2-1|-|TRBV2
TGTGCCAGCAGTGCACGGGGGTACTACAATGAGCAGTTCTTC
CASSARGYYNEQFF
>few|TRBJ1-1|-|TRBV5-6
TGTGCCAGCAGCCCCTCCGGGGGGGCAGAGGGCACTGAAGCTTTCTTT
CASSPSGGAEGTEAFF
>-|TRBJ1-2|-|TRBV7-8
TGTGCCAGCAGCTTGTCCAGAGGCGCTAACTATGGCTACACCTTC
CASSLSRGANYGYTF
>-|TRBJ2-1|TRBD2|TRBV2
TGTGCCAGCAGGGCGACGGGGGGAACTGCGGGCAATGAGCAGTTCTTC
CASRATGGTAGNEQFF